The present entry profiles one T cell receptor (beta chain) with its context. The antigen is not known. The data stem from a study of blood T cells in healthy people across ages. Isolation yielded PBMCs, at least 6 million per sample, in every case. From germline, CDR1 is SNHLY and CDR2 FYNNEI. The CDR3 sequence is 13 residues long. Study-wide points: Both naive CD4+ cell counts and diversity were greater in long-lived donors than in aged donors.

Through a sample-barcoded 5' primer and a J-beta primer mix, a second PCR was run for about 6 to 12 cycles. The authors tagged each cDNA molecule using a template-switch adaptor with 12 random nucleotides. TCRdb re-derived calls from the 5' RACE reads in MiXCR, one entry per CDR3 protein. The data hold some 880,000 distinct CDR3 sequences, with 35% to 40% observed a single time. The clonotype was recovered from a young man in good health. This sequence joins TRBV2 and TRBJ2-4; no definite D call. The end of the DNA aligns better with TRBJ2-7, so the J call may be wrong. Sequenced: blood. CDR3 DNA sequence: TGTGCCAGCAACCCGGGCCTAAACTACGAGCAGTACTTC. Protein: CASNPGLNYEQYF.